This T cell receptor beta chain was identified during a study of blood T cells in healthy people across ages. Comments on this clonotype: What it binds is not known.

The extraction recovered at least 5.5 micrograms of total RNA per sample. With a J-beta primer mix and a sample-barcoded 5' primer, a second PCR ran about 6 to 11 cycles. Tags on each cDNA molecule came from a template-switch adaptor with 12 random nucleotides. TCRdb re-derived calls from the 5' RACE reads in MiXCR, one entry per CDR3 protein. This table has hundreds of thousands of distinct CDR3 sequences, roughly two fifths appearing once. Study findings and constraints: Diversity of TCR beta per million T cells declined in a roughly linear way with age.

The V gene lost 3 bases and the J gene lost 5 bases, with 21 bases spanning the gap. The CDR3 has 17 amino acids. The V gene's germline CDR1 is SGHTA and CDR2 FQGTGA. Sequenced sample: blood. The chain joins TRBV7-3 to TRBJ2-3; D is perhaps TRBD1 or TRBD2 (5 bases each). The receptor was derived from a man older than 75 in good health. CDR3 sequence (DNA): TGTGCCAGCAGCTTTGCCCCAGGGACCCCTCATGGAGATACGCAGTATTTT. Its translation is CASSFAPGTPHGDTQYF.